This entry lists 15 T cell receptor beta chains sequenced from one sample in a study of T cell repertoires in cytomegalovirus infection. TCRdb redid the calling of the reads with MiXCR, one entry per CDR3 protein. The data show 85,000 to 130,000 distinct CDR3 sequences, around 22% seen once. The source material was CD8+ T cells from PBMCs. The source of these receptors is a human donor in good health (CMV status not recorded). Some clones in this sample may be carry-over from other donors' samples.

This clonotype was recorded many times. The chain couples TRBV7-6 to TRBJ1-1; D is perhaps TRBD1 (6 bases). Germline lookup yields CDR1 SGHVS and CDR2 FNYEAQ. The V end lost 0 bases, the J end lost 0 bases, and 14 bases lay between the germline ends. The CDR3 is 17 amino acids. The CDR3 DNA reads TGTGCCAGCAGCTTAGCTGGGGGCGTAGGCCTGAACACTGAAGCTTTCTTT. It specifies CASSLAGGVGLNTEAFF.

The chain joins TRBV4-1 to TRBJ1-1; D is perhaps TRBD1 (6 bases). The CDR3 has 15 amino acids. V was shortened by 3 bases and J by 0 bases, with 11 bases between the two germline ends. The germline V gene has CDR1 MGHRA and CDR2 YSYEKL. The CDR3 DNA reads TGCGCCAGCAGCCAGGGGCAGGGGATGAACACTGAAGCTTTCTTT. Encoded protein: CASSQGQGMNTEAFF.

This clonotype was detected ten times or more. V gene TRBV6-1 combines with J gene TRBJ2-1, with D uncertain. Trimming took off 1 base at V and 1 base at J, with 2 bases between the two ends. From germline, CDR1 is MNHNS and CDR2 SASEGT. The CDR3 totals 13 residues. In DNA, the CDR3 is TGTGCCAGCAGTGAAGGTTCCTACAATGAGCAGTTCTTC. Protein product: CASSEGSYNEQFF.

This clonotype was picked up a small number of times. The gene calls are TRBV7-9 and TRBJ1-4; no firm D call. The V gene's germline CDR1 is SEHNR and CDR2 FQNEAQ (reference sequence). V lost 5 bases and J 4 bases, leaving 11 bases between the germline ends. This CDR3 has 14 amino acids. The CDR3 nucleotides are TGTGCCAGCAGCGTCCCGGGCCGTAATGAAAAACTGTTTTTT. Its translation: CASSVPGRNEKLFF.

The table lists this clonotype with a few counts. The genes are TRBV29-1 and TRBJ2-1; 8 positions agree with TRBD1. V trimming: 2 bases; J trimming: 7 bases; junction bases outside the gene matches: 7. There are 14 residues in the CDR3. Germline V gene lookup returns CDR1 SQVTM and CDR2 ANQGSEA. In DNA, the CDR3 is TGCAGCGTTGAATCAGGGGGCGCGGGGAATGAGCAGTTCTTC. This codes for CSVESGGAGNEQFF.

This clonotype was observed a few times. The chain links TRBV28 to TRBJ2-2; weak D call: TRBD1 (8 bases). CDR3 length: 15 amino acids. Trimming stripped 1 base from V and 5 bases from J, with 11 bases between. Germline V CDR1 and CDR2: MDHEN, SYDVKM. CDR3 DNA sequence: TGTGCCAGCAGTTTATACAGGGGGGGAACCGGGGAGCTGTTTTTT. Translated, it gives CASSLYRGGTGELFF. Looking up the rest from reference TRBV28 and TRBJ2-2 gives the full variable domain: DVKVTQSSRYLVKRTGEKVFLECVQDMDHENMFWYRQDPGLGLRLIYFSYDVKMKEKGDIPEGYSVSREKKERFSLILESASTNQTSMYLCASSLYRGGTGELFFGEGSRLTVL.

The chain recombines TRBV7-2 with TRBJ2-3; D unclear. The V and J ends lost 1 base and 6 bases respectively, with 8 bases between them. Germline V CDR1 and CDR2: SGHTA, FQGNSA. The CDR3 spans 13 residues. CDR3 in DNA: TGTGCCAGCAGCTTAGGGGGAAGGGATACGCAGTATTTT. This gives the protein CASSLGGRDTQYF.

This clonotype was detected many times. The chain uses TRBV7-2 and TRBJ2-2; 8 bases match TRBD1. This CDR3 has 15 amino acids. Germline assignment: CDR1 SGHTA and CDR2 FQGNSA. J lost 0 bases, V lost 4 bases, and 1 base had no gene match. Written as DNA, the CDR3 is TGTGCCAGCAGCTCGACAGGGGCGAACACCGGGGAGCTGTTTTTT. As protein: CASSSTGANTGELFF. The full variable domain, its missing parts supplied by reference TRBV7-2 and TRBJ2-2, is GAGVSQSPSNKVTEKGKDVELRCDPISGHTALYWYRQSLGQGLEFLIYFQGNSAPDKSGLPSDRFSAERTGGSVSTLTIQRTQQEDSAVYLCASSSTGANTGELFFGEGSRLTVL.

V and J are TRBV20-1 and TRBJ2-1; 12 bases align to TRBD2. Losses at the gene ends were 1 base for V and 0 bases for J; bases not matched to a gene: 16. Germline CDR1 DFQATT, CDR2 SNEGSKA (reference sequence). The CDR3 loop spans 21 amino acids. DNA for the CDR3: TGCAGTGCTAGAGTTAGGTCTATACTAGCGGGAGGTCCAAGCTCCTACAATGAGCAGTTCTTC. It is translated as CSARVRSILAGGPSSYNEQFF.

V gene TRBV29-1 combines with J gene TRBJ1-5; possible D gene TRBD1, 5 bases. Germline V gives CDR1 SQVTM, CDR2 ANQGSEA. The V end lost 6 bases, the J end lost 3 bases, and 15 bases lay between the germline ends. The length of the CDR3 is 14 residues. For the CDR3, the DNA is TGCAGCGTATGGGACTCCGGGGACAATCAGCCCCAGCATTTT. Translating gives CSVWDSGDNQPQHF.

As concerns this clonotype: A clone one base away is much larger, so this may be a read error. The rearrangement uses TRBV7-6 and TRBJ2-2; perhaps TRBD2 as D (5 bases). The CDR3 sequence is 13 residues long. Looked up from germline, CDR1 is SGHVS and CDR2 is FNYEAQ. As DNA, the CDR3 is TGTGCCAGCAGCTCGGATCTGGCCGGGAAGCTGTTTTTT. Residues: CASSSDLAGKLFF.

The chain uses TRBV7-6 and TRBJ2-3; D remains unclear. The CDR3 spans 13 residues. CDR1 and CDR2 (germline): SGHVS, FNYEAQ. V was shortened by 5 bases and J by 6 bases, with 12 bases between the two germline ends. CDR3 sequence: CASSHNAGDTQYF. As DNA, the CDR3 is TGTGCCAGCAGCCACAACGCCGGCGATACGCAGTATTTT.

This clonotype was seen repeatedly, ten times or more. This chain joins TRBV7-3 and TRBJ1-1; 8 bases fit TRBD1. CDR3 size: 14 residues. V lost 6 bases and J lost 4; bases outside the gene matches: 7. Germline V gene lookup returns CDR1 SGHTA and CDR2 FQGTGA. The CDR3 is CASRATGGSTEAFF. Here the CDR3 DNA reads TGTGCCAGCAGAGCCACAGGGGGTAGCACTGAAGCTTTCTTT. Supplemented by reference TRBV7-3 and TRBJ1-1, the full variable domain reads GAGVSQTPSNKVTEKGKYVELRCDPISGHTALYWYRQSLGQGPEFLIYFQGTGAADDSGLPNDRFFAVRPEGSVSTLKIQRTERGDSAVYLCASRATGGSTEAFFGQGTRLTVV.

This clonotype showed up many times. The chain employs TRBV10-3 and TRBJ2-7, with 8 nucleotides matching TRBD1. The CDR3 has 13 amino acids. The germline V gene has CDR1 ENHRY and CDR2 SYGVKD. Trimming at V came to 4 bases and at J to 2 bases, leaving 1 base not matched to a gene. The CDR3 spells CAISGQGTYEQYF. CDR3 coding DNA: TGTGCCATCAGTGGACAGGGGACCTACGAGCAGTACTTC.

The chain combines TRBV20-1 with TRBJ2-1; 8 nucleotides align to TRBD1. The V segment lost 6 bases and the J segment 7 bases; nucleotides outside the gene matches: 14. The CDR3 contains 15 residues. CDR1 is DFQATT, CDR2 SNEGSKA, per germline (reference sequence). DNA for the CDR3: TGCAGTGCGGTCGACCAAGACAGGGGAGGAAATGAGCAGTTCTTC. Its translation is CSAVDQDRGGNEQFF.